This TCR beta chain was sequenced in a study of early T cells in non-severe SARS-CoV-2 infection. This clonotype appeared many times. The germline V gene has CDR1 MDHEN and CDR2 SYDVKM. There are 18 residues in the CDR3. Trimming removed 3 bases from V and 2 bases from J; junction bases left unmatched: 13. TCRdb analysed the 5' RACE reads with MiXCR anew, one entry per CDR3 protein. The top ten clones hold approximately 4.9% of a sample with about 64,000 distinct CDR3 sequences, roughly 5% of them seen once. The gene calls are TRBV28 and TRBJ2-3; 8 bases are a match to TRBD1. The receptor was isolated from an adult who was a healthcare worker with PCR-confirmed SARS-CoV-2 infection or an uninfected control (not recorded which). Sequences were obtained from whole blood. The CDR3 reads CASSFPRQGIENTDTQYF. In DNA form, the CDR3 reads TGTGCCAGCAGTTTTCCCAGACAGGGGATCGAAAACACAGATACGCAGTATTTT.